This T cell receptor beta chain was identified in a study of blood T cell repertoires in COVID-19. Method: immunoSEQ multiplex PCR; TCRdb's copy keeps in-frame clones and lacks some. This table has over 350,000 clones, approximately 90% appearing once. Participants were aged roughly 18 to 90 years, lived in roughly 23 US areas, and enrolled virtually. Cohorts were determined from participant-reported clinical history. The V gene end was trimmed by 0 bases and the J gene end by 7 bases; junction bases not matched to a gene: 14. The CDR3 extends over 20 amino acids. The germline CDR1 and CDR2 sequences are LGHNT and FRNRAP.

The genes are TRBV12-5 and TRBJ1-6; 11 nucleotides agree with TRBD1. The sequence derives from a woman younger than 30 with acute COVID-19. The source material was PBMCs or T cells enriched from blood (not recorded which). The CDR3 loop reads CASGLVHGQGAKVMNSPLHF. DNA of the CDR3: TGTGCTAGTGGTTTGGTACATGGACAGGGGGCTAAAGTAATGAATTCACCCCTCCACTTT. Looking up the rest from reference TRBV12-5 and TRBJ1-6 gives the full variable domain: DARVTQTPRHKVTEMGQEVTMRCQPILGHNTVFWYRQTMMQGLELLAYFRNRAPLDDSGMPKDRFSAEMPDATLATLKIQPSEPRDSAVYFCASGLVHGQGAKVMNSPLHFGNGTRLTVT.